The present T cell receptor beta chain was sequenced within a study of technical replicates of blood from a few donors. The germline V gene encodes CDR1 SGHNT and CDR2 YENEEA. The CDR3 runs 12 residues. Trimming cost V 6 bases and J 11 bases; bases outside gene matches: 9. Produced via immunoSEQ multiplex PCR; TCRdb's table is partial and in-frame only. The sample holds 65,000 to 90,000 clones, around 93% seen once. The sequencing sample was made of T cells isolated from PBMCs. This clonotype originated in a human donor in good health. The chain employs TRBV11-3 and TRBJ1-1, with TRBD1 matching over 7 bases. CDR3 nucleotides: TGTGCCAGCAGACTCACAGGGGATAGGGCTTTCTTT. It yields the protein CASRLTGDRAFF.